A selection of T cell receptor beta chains follows, all from one sample in a study of control samples from healthy donors and cancer patients. Sequenced by immunoSEQ multiplex PCR; TCRdb stores in-frame clones only, minus some. The sample lists around 140,000 clones; 90% to 95% were seen once. The sample consisted of blood. Receptors were obtained from a man in his forties or fifties in good health. Both conserved end residues are part of each CDR3. The D gene is left open where the match is weak. For some rows the clone size is stated as once, few or many, or as a class when expanded; others skip it.

v_call,clone_size,d_call,j_call,cdr3_nt,cdr3_aa
TRBV7-3,-,TRBD2,TRBJ2-1,TGTGCCAGCAGCTCCGGACTAGCGGGAGGGGGGCATGAGCAGTTCTTC,CASSSGLAGGGHEQFF
TRBV3-1/TRBV3-2,-,TRBD1,TRBJ1-1,TGTGCCAGCAGCCACCTCACAGGGGACACTGAAGCTTTCTTT,CASSHLTGDTEAFF
TRBV6-5,-,-,TRBJ1-1,TGTGCCAGCAGTTACGGCGACACTGAAGCTTTCTTT,CASSYGDTEAFF
TRBV9,once,-,TRBJ2-3,TGTGCCAGCAGCCCAACCTGGTTAAGGGGCCTCACAGATACGCAGTATTTT,CASSPTWLRGLTDTQYF
TRBV6-5,-,TRBD1,TRBJ2-7,TGTGCCAGCAGTTACTCAGGGGGCCCCTCCTACGAGCAGTACTTC,CASSYSGGPSYEQYF
TRBV6-5,-,-,TRBJ1-5,TGTGCCAGCAGTCGGGTGGCACAGAATCAGCCCCAGCATTTT,CASSRVAQNQPQHF
TRBV9,-,TRBD2,TRBJ2-2,TGTGCCAGCAGCGCTCGGAGCGGGGGGCCCACCGGGGAGCTGTTTTTT,CASSARSGGPTGELFF
TRBV2,-,-,TRBJ2-7,TGTGCCAGCAGTGAAACTCAGGTTGCCTACGAGCAGTACTTC,CASSETQVAYEQYF
TRBV28,-,-,TRBJ2-7,TGTGCCAGCAGTTTATCCGGGGGATACGAGCAGTACTTC,CASSLSGGYEQYF
TRBV5-6,once,TRBD1,TRBJ1-2,TGTGCCAGCAGCTGGGGGACAGTTAACTATGGCTACACCTTC,CASSWGTVNYGYTF
TRBV7-9,-,-,TRBJ1-6,TGTGCCAGCAGCTTAGACGTCCGGAATTCACCCCTCCACTTT,CASSLDVRNSPLHF
TRBV7-9,-,-,TRBJ2-3,TGTGCCAGCAGCCAATTCCCGCCCCACGGTTCTAGCACAGATACGCAGTATTTT,CASSQFPPHGSSTDTQYF
TRBV27,-,TRBD1,TRBJ1-1,TGTGCCAGCAGTTTATTTCAGGGGGCGAGGACTGAAGCTTTCTTT,CASSLFQGARTEAFF
TRBV24-1,-,-,TRBJ2-3,TGTGCCACCAGTGATAGCGGACGCACAGATACGCAGTATTTT,CATSDSGRTDTQYF
TRBV5-1,-,-,TRBJ1-1,TGCGCCAGCAGCCGGGATAATAGGGGTACTGAAGCTTTCTTT,CASSRDNRGTEAFF
TRBV19,-,TRBD2,TRBJ2-1,TGTGCCAGTAGGCTTACTAGCGGAAATTCCTACAATGAGCAGTTCTTC,CASRLTSGNSYNEQFF
TRBV11-3,-,-,TRBJ2-1,TGTGCCAGCAGCTCGGGGCGGAATGAGCAGTTCTTC,CASSSGRNEQFF
TRBV27,-,-,TRBJ2-3,TGTGCCAGCAGACTGTTAGGGGCAGATACGCAGTATTTT,CASRLLGADTQYF
TRBV6-5,-,-,TRBJ1-1,TGTGCCAGCAGCTTTGGGAACACTGAAGCTTTCTTT,CASSFGNTEAFF
TRBV5-6,-,-,TRBJ2-7,TGTGCCAGCAGCTCACGTACCGGGACATCCTTC,CASSSRTGTSF
TRBV10-3,-,-,TRBJ1-3,TGTGCCATGGCCCCGGACCACTCTGGAAACACCATATATTTT,CAMAPDHSGNTIYF